This T cell receptor beta chain was sequenced during a study of T cells in Graves' hyperthyroidism and ophthalmopathy. The study, taken as a whole, reports: In the blood, most expanded thyroid clonotypes above 0.001 appeared as well.

A lack of ophthalmopathy progression within 18 months defined stable Graves' hyperthyroidism. Clinical symptoms, serum thyroxine and TRAb, thyroid ultrasound and orbital computed tomography together formed the diagnostic basis. PBMCs stemmed from 10 ml fresh peripheral blood. Of note for this clonotype: Its antigen is not identified.

Germline V gene lookup returns CDR1 SNHLY and CDR2 FYNNEI. The CDR3 covers 13 residues. V lost 7 bases and J lost 10, with 19 bases in between. Amplification targeted TCR beta CDR3 regions from RNA transcripts. HTBI primers were employed in a first-round RT-PCR of the TCR CDR3. TCRdb passed the multiplex PCR reads through MiXCR, listing each CDR3 protein once. This table has about 110,000 distinct CDR3 sequences, 16% appearing once. This clonotype originated in a woman between 50 and 59 years old with Graves' hyperthyroidism. Sequencing was performed on blood. The chain uses TRBV2 and TRBJ2-5, with TRBD2 as a possible D gene (5 bases). The CDR3 nucleotides read TGTGCCAGCACCCGGGATTCGAGTGGGATCCAGTACTTC. Translating gives CASTRDSSGIQYF.